What follows are 24 T cell receptor beta chains derived from one specimen sequenced in a study of T cells in localized non-small cell lung cancer. Sequencing used immunoSEQ multiplex PCR; TCRdb keeps in-frame clones, though not all of them. The profile shows approximately 2,000 clones, less than 35% of them singletons. The sample consisted of lung tumor tissue, taken before any cancer treatment. All receptors come from a male donor aged 60 or over with stage I squamous cell lung carcinoma.

By sample fraction, this clone is medium-sized. V is TRBV6-8 and J is TRBJ2-7, with TRBD1 as a possible D gene (6 bases). Germline values: CDR1 MNHGY, CDR2 SAAAGT. V gave up 3 bases and J gave up 3 bases, with 24 bases separating them. The CDR3 is 18 amino acids. CDR3 region: CASSYMTGSSGRVYEQYF. The CDR3 DNA follows: TGTGCCAGCAGTTATATGACAGGCTCTTCGGGCAGGGTCTACGAGCAGTACTTC.

This clone was counted a few times. The chain has TRBV28 and TRBJ2-1; D call uncertain. V was pared by 4 bases and J by 4 bases, with 8 bases between. Germline lookup yields CDR1 MDHEN and CDR2 SYDVKM. The CDR3 totals 13 residues. CDR3 residues: CASSSPNYNEQFF. Here the CDR3 DNA reads TGTGCCAGCAGTTCCCCCAATTACAATGAGCAGTTCTTC.

This clone came up a few times. The gene calls are TRBV6-7 and TRBJ1-1; D ambiguous. TRBV6-7 is assigned to the ORF class and has an uncertain function. The CDR3 totals 11 residues. V lost 5 bases, J lost 7 bases, and 8 bases lay in between. The CDR3 DNA reads as TGTGCCAGCAGTCATGGAGATGAAGCTTTCTTT. As protein: CASSHGDEAFF.

This clone was seen a few times. J is TRBJ1-1 and V is TRBV9, with TRBD1 matching 9 bases. V lost 4 bases and J lost 3; bases outside the gene matches: 19. The CDR3 sequence is 19 residues long. Germline CDR1 is SGDLS and CDR2 is YYNGEE. DNA of the CDR3: TGTGCCAGCAGCATCAATCCGGACAGGGGAAATCGGATGGACACTGAAGCTTTCTTT. Translated, it gives CASSINPDRGNRMDTEAFF.

V gene TRBV18 combines with J gene TRBJ2-7; 8 nucleotides line up with TRBD1. CDR3 length: 14 amino acids. Germline V gene lookup returns CDR1 KGHSH and CDR2 LQKENI. After removal of 2 bases from V and 9 bases from J, the junction contained 9 bases not matched to a gene. The CDR3 nucleotides are TGTGCCAGCTCACCAACAGGGGGTCCCTCACCGCAGTACTTC. Its translation: CASSPTGGPSPQYF.

V usage is TRBV6-8 and J usage is TRBJ2-7; D is possibly TRBD1 (6 bases). V lost 3 bases to trimming and J lost 4 bases, with 13 bases between them. Germline CDR1 is MNHGY and CDR2 is SAAAGT. The CDR3 sequence is 14 residues long. The CDR3 is CASSYRQVVYEQYF. The CDR3 DNA sequence: TGTGCCAGCAGTTATCGACAGGTCGTGTACGAGCAGTACTTC.

This clone is large in the sample. The rearrangement uses TRBV19 and TRBJ1-4; D not resolved. Germline CDR1 LNHDA, CDR2 SQIVND (reference sequence). Trimming removed 6 bases from V and 12 bases from J, with 23 bases in between. The CDR3 is 15 residues long. CDR3 region: CASRKPGYLSSELFF. The CDR3 DNA follows: TGTGCCAGTAGGAAACCGGGGTACCTTTCGTCGGAACTGTTTTTT.

The V and J genes are TRBV5-1 and TRBJ2-2; weak D call: TRBD2 (5 bases). With 1 base removed from V and 13 bases from J, the gap between germline ends came to 17 bases. CDR3 length: 14 residues. CDR1 and CDR2 (germline): SGHRS, YFSETQ. The CDR3 DNA sequence: TGCGCCAGCAGCTTGACCGGGGAAGCCGTGCGGCTGTTTTTT. Translation gives CASSLTGEAVRLFF.

The chain joins TRBV6-8 to TRBJ1-3; unclear D gene. The germline V and J ends were trimmed by 4 bases and 2 bases, with 9 bases remaining between them. The germline V gene has CDR1 MNHGY and CDR2 SAAAGT. The length of the CDR3 is 14 residues. CDR3 sequence: CASSLAGAGNTIYF. The CDR3, as DNA: TGTGCCAGCAGTTTAGCCGGGGCTGGAAACACCATATATTTT.

The V call is TRBV18, the J call TRBJ2-1; unclear D gene. The CDR3 is made up of 14 amino acids. Trimming left V 3 bases short and J 1 base short, with 7 bases between. CDR1 and CDR2 from the germline V gene are KGHSH and LQKENI. The CDR3 DNA is TGTGCCAGCTCACCCCTAGAGTCCTACAATGAGCAGTTCTTC. Amino acid sequence: CASSPLESYNEQFF.

The V call is TRBV6-8, the J call TRBJ1-1; no definite D call. The germline CDR1 and CDR2 sequences are MNHGY and SAAAGT. The CDR3 totals 13 residues. The V gene lost 8 bases and the J gene lost 1 base, with 11 bases spanning the gap. CDR3 sequence: CASFESPNTEAFF. The CDR3 DNA reads as TGTGCCAGCTTTGAGTCGCCGAACACTGAAGCTTTCTTT.

The chain carries TRBV19 and TRBJ1-5; D is unresolved. CDR3 size: 12 residues. Germline assignment: CDR1 LNHDA and CDR2 SQIVND (reference sequence). Trimming took 9 bases from V and 5 from J, leaving 11 bases between them. The DNA for the CDR3 is TGTGCCAGCAAAAGGGCCTATCAGCCCCAGCATTTT. It codes for CASKRAYQPQHF.

In its sample, this clone was seen a few times. V and J are TRBV6-8 and TRBJ2-7; no clear D gene. Trimming cost V 5 bases and J 2 bases, with 13 bases left between them. Germline loops: CDR1 MNHGY, CDR2 SAAAGT. The CDR3 totals 14 residues. The CDR3 loop is CASSDWTQPYEQYF. The CDR3 region has the DNA TGTGCCAGCAGTGATTGGACCCAACCCTACGAGCAGTACTTC.

By sample fraction, this clone is medium-sized. The chain has TRBV11-3 and TRBJ1-6, with 7 bases lining up with TRBD1. Per germline, CDR1 SGHNT and CDR2 YENEEA. The J segment lost 7 bases and the V segment lost 3 bases, leaving 3 bases of the junction unmatched. The CDR3 has 14 amino acids. CDR3 in DNA: TGTGCCAGCAGCTTGGTAGGGGGCAATTCACCCCTCCACTTT. Translating it yields CASSLVGGNSPLHF.

The table lists this clone with a few counts. The chain carries TRBV29-1 and TRBJ1-2, with 7 bases aligning to TRBD1. The CDR3 has 14 residues. The germline V gene has CDR1 SQVTM and CDR2 ANQGSEA. Unmatched junction bases numbered 8, after V lost 4 bases and J lost 3 bases. The chain's CDR3 is CSVVLTGRDYGYTF. The CDR3 DNA follows: TGCAGCGTTGTGTTGACAGGGAGGGACTATGGCTACACCTTC.

By frequency in the sample, this clone is large. This chain links TRBV11-3 with TRBJ2-7, with D possibly being TRBD1 (6 bases). V lost 4 bases and J lost 1, with 14 bases in between. Germline V gene lookup returns CDR1 SGHNT and CDR2 YENEEA. The CDR3 totals 15 residues. The CDR3 region has the DNA TGTGCCAGCAGCTCCGTAGGGACATATTCCTACGAGCAGTACTTC. Translating gives CASSSVGTYSYEQYF.

This clone has more than one count but fewer than ten. The chain couples TRBV11-3 to TRBJ2-1; 9 bases line up with TRBD1. Trimming removed 5 bases from V and 4 bases from J; junction bases left unmatched: 9. The germline CDR1 and CDR2 sequences are SGHNT and YENEEA. This CDR3 has 16 residues. The CDR3 loop reads CASSPLTGTGYNEQFF. The DNA of the CDR3 is TGTGCCAGCAGCCCCCTCACCGGGACAGGGTACAATGAGCAGTTCTTC.

The chain employs TRBV11-3 and TRBJ1-1, with unresolved D. This CDR3 is 14 amino acids long. Germline values: CDR1 SGHNT, CDR2 YENEEA. V lost 3 bases, J lost 0 bases, and 8 bases lay in between. Written as DNA, the CDR3 is TGTGCCAGCAGCTTGAATCTCATGAACACTGAAGCTTTCTTT. It is translated as CASSLNLMNTEAFF.

V gene TRBV29-1 combines with J gene TRBJ1-1, with D possibly being TRBD1 (5 bases). Trimming shortened V by 5 bases and J by 11 bases, and 18 bases separated the two germline ends. CDR1 SQVTM and CDR2 ANQGSEA come from the germline V gene. The CDR3 runs 12 residues. The CDR3 is CSVRDALNKAFF. The CDR3 coding sequence is TGCAGCGTTCGGGACGCCCTGAATAAGGCTTTCTTT. Full variable domain (rest looked up from reference TRBV29-1 and TRBJ1-1): SAVISQKPSRDICQRGTSLTIQCQVDSQVTMMFWYRQQPGQSLTLIATANQGSEATYESGFVIDKFPISRPNLTFSTLTVSNMSPEDSSIYLCSVRDALNKAFFGQGTRLTVV.

V usage is TRBV28 and J usage is TRBJ1-2, with 8 nucleotides matching TRBD1. V shed 6 bases and J 0 bases; nucleotides not matched to a gene: 0. CDR3 length: 13 amino acids. Germline V gene data show CDR1 as MDHEN and CDR2 as SYDVKM. CDR3 in amino acids: CASRTGANYGYTF. The CDR3 DNA reads as TGTGCCAGCAGGACAGGGGCTAACTATGGCTACACCTTC.

The table lists this clone with a few counts. This chain links TRBV7-5 with TRBJ2-1; the table's D call TRBD2 went unverified against the DNA. TRBV7-5 is shown as a pseudogene. The CDR3 has 15 amino acids. CDR3 region: CASSLDGPGGDEQFF. The CDR3 coding sequence is TGTGCCAGCAGCTTGGATGGGCCAGGAGGGGATGAGCAGTTCTTC.

This clone appeared a few times. This rearrangement joins TRBV7-7 to TRBJ1-3; 7 nucleotides agree with TRBD1. This CDR3 has 14 amino acids. Trimming cost V 5 bases and J 1 base; bases outside gene matches: 2. CDR1 SSHAT and CDR2 FNYEAQ come from the germline V gene (reference sequence). This chain's CDR3 is CASSATGSGNTIYF. In DNA form, the CDR3 reads TGTGCCAGCAGCGCGACAGGGTCTGGAAACACCATATATTTT.

A few counts support this clone. The genes are TRBV18 and TRBJ1-1, with D possibly TRBD1 on 6 matching bases. This CDR3 has 13 residues. Germline CDR1 is KGHSH and CDR2 is LQKENI. With 2 bases removed from V and 7 bases from J, the gap between germline ends came to 11 bases. DNA for the CDR3: TGTGCCAGCTCACCAGGGGGCCGGGTTGAAGCTTTCTTT. Translating it yields CASSPGGRVEAFF.

This clone is deemed medium-sized. This chain joins TRBV6-8 and TRBJ1-2; weak D call: TRBD1 (6 bases). The germline V gene has CDR1 MNHGY and CDR2 SAAAGT. Trimming took 5 bases from V and 9 from J, leaving 13 bases between them. The CDR3 runs 12 residues. For the CDR3, the DNA is TGTGCCAGCAGTATCACAGGGAGCCGCTACACCTTC. This translates into CASSITGSRYTF.